This T cell receptor beta chain comes out of a study of tumor-infiltrating lymphocytes in oesophageal squamous cell carcinoma. The CDR3 is 14 residues long. The V segment lost 4 bases and the J segment 5 bases; nucleotides outside the gene matches: 8. In its sample, this clonotype was seen many times. TCRdb re-derived calls from the PCR reads in MiXCR, one entry per CDR3 protein. The sample contains approximately 15,000 distinct CDR3 sequences, around 48% of which appear only once. Input material: esophageal tumor tissue. This receptor was identified in a male donor with esophageal squamous cell carcinoma. This chain uses TRBV5-3 with TRBJ2-7; 8 bases map to TRBD2. TRBV5-3 is filed as an ORF, its function uncertain. CDR3 in DNA: TGTGCCAGAAGCCAACCGGGGGGGGCACACGAGCAGTACTTC. Its protein is CARSQPGGAHEQYF.